These T cell receptor beta chains were read from a single sample in a study of T cells after yellow fever vaccination. TCRdb passed the 5' RACE reads through MiXCR, listing each CDR3 protein once. The sample contains 200,000 to 300,000 distinct CDR3 sequences, about 3.5% of which appear only once. Source: PBMCs, taken 15 days after the yellow fever booster vaccination. The source of these receptors is a man between 18 and 35 years old who received the YFV17D yellow fever vaccine. Each CDR3 is given with its conserved first and last residue. Rows may omit the clone size; those that give it use once, few, many or a size class.

size,V,J,CDR3
many,TRBV4-2,TRBJ1-5,CASSQDIQTNQPQHF
many,TRBV5-1,TRBJ2-3,CASTDTSGGADTQYF
many,TRBV6-1,TRBJ1-4,CASRVRGTGDQGFF
-,TRBV5-5,TRBJ1-1,CASSFLTGDTEAFF
many,TRBV12-3/TRBV12-4,TRBJ2-5,CASSLWGKGGETQYF
many,TRBV6-5,TRBJ1-3,CASSYSRGSGNTIYF
many,TRBV5-1,TRBJ1-1,CASSPLPTGDLNTEAFF
many,TRBV6-6,TRBJ2-5,CASSSSGTGIETQYF
many,TRBV12-3/TRBV12-4,TRBJ2-1,CASTPGTSPFFEQFF
many,TRBV4-1,TRBJ2-5,CASSPSPGPQETQYF
many,TRBV11-1,TRBJ2-2,CASSHFPDVAGAGNTGELFF
-,TRBV5-6,TRBJ1-2,CASSGKTGGYGYTF
many,TRBV5-1,TRBJ2-1,CASSRSESGTAYNEQFF
many,TRBV20-1,TRBJ1-1,CSARTRGDGEAFF
many,TRBV7-9,TRBJ2-2,CASSLLKTTAGELFF
many,TRBV11-2,TRBJ2-6,CASSGSVFWGSGANVLTF
-,TRBV7-2,TRBJ1-2,CASSLVPGGANGYTF
many,TRBV10-3,TRBJ2-1,CAISDRNEQFF
-,TRBV5-1,TRBJ2-3,CASSLAFVGTSGPDTQYF
many,TRBV11-2,TRBJ1-4,CASSPRGQGSKKLFF
many,TRBV12-3/TRBV12-4,TRBJ1-2,CASSRDRGVYGYTF
many,TRBV27,TRBJ1-6,CASRPLDRDNSPLHF
many,TRBV7-2,TRBJ1-2,CASSPRDPGGGDGYTF
many,TRBV29-1,TRBJ1-2,CSVEEHRGGYGYTF
many,TRBV7-2,TRBJ1-4,CASSPRGGAGKLFF
many,TRBV6-2/TRBV6-3,TRBJ1-2,CASSGDTSYGYTF
many,TRBV10-2,TRBJ1-2,CASSPPDRGHYGYTF
many,TRBV20-1,TRBJ2-5,CSARDPSGGLRSASF
many,TRBV29-1,TRBJ2-1,CSVAAGLVPEQFF
many,TRBV20-1,TRBJ1-5,CSARDFDRGQPQHF
many,TRBV6-5,TRBJ1-5,CASSSSGTGNQPQHF
many,TRBV6-2/TRBV6-3,TRBJ2-7,CASSYRGKSSYEQYF
many,TRBV4-3,TRBJ2-1,CASSFRNNEQFF
many,TRBV5-1,TRBJ2-1,CASSPSYDEQFF
-,TRBV5-4,TRBJ1-3,CASSRSGSSGNTIYF
many,TRBV6-6,TRBJ1-5,CASISGGYQPQHF
few,TRBV5-6,TRBJ1-1,CASSFKGALEAFF
many,TRBV5-8,TRBJ1-5,CASSLKGDYNQPQHF
many,TRBV12-3/TRBV12-4,TRBJ1-2,CASSFPGSFGGYTF
-,TRBV5-6,TRBJ2-7,CASSPTPLVYEQYF
many,TRBV5-1,TRBJ1-2,CASSLVADYGYTF
-,TRBV4-1,TRBJ2-7,CASSQQKKNTGVGDSYEQYF